A single sample gave rise to the 30 T cell receptor beta chains below, sequenced in a study of blood T cell repertoires in COVID-19. This table comes from immunoSEQ multiplex PCR, and its TCRdb copy is limited to in-frame clones, with some not included. The sample gives 300,000 to 400,000 clones, roughly 85% of which show up once; around 4.4% is in the top ten. Sequenced: PBMCs or T cells enriched from blood (not recorded which). These receptors were taken from a woman between 35 and 50 years old with acute COVID-19.

The chain carries TRBV6-1 and TRBJ1-5; D might be TRBD1 (5 bases). V dropped 1 base and J dropped 6 bases, with 13 bases sitting between them. This CDR3 comprises 15 residues. The germline V gene has CDR1 MNHNS and CDR2 SASEGT. The CDR3 loop reads CASSEVQGWPQPQHF. In DNA, the CDR3 is TGTGCCAGCAGTGAAGTGCAGGGTTGGCCTCAGCCCCAGCATTTT.

The rearrangement joins TRBV19 to TRBJ2-1; TRBD1 matches at 10 bases. The CDR3 length is 13 residues. J lost 2 bases, V lost 8 bases, and 0 bases had no gene match. Germline values: CDR1 LNHDA, CDR2 SQIVND (reference sequence). CDR3 in amino acids: CASDRGPYNEQFF. CDR3 sequence (DNA): TGTGCCAGTGACAGGGGGCCCTACAATGAGCAGTTCTTC.

The chain employs TRBV27 and TRBJ1-6; D unresolved. CDR1 and CDR2 (germline): MNHEY, SMNVEV (reference sequence). This CDR3 is 15 amino acids long. The V end lost 2 bases, the J end lost 7 bases, and 12 bases lay between the germline ends. This CDR3 reads CASSLEGTDNSPLHF. The CDR3 region has the DNA TGTGCCAGCAGTTTAGAAGGTACAGACAATTCACCCCTCCACTTT.

Worth noting for this clone: In the same sample, other DNA sequences code for this CDR3. CDR3 coding DNA: TGTGCCAGTAGTGGAGGGGCCTACGAGCAGTACTTC. Its protein is CASSGGAYEQYF. The chain links TRBV19 to TRBJ2-7; tentatively, D is TRBD2 (6 bases). Germline V CDR1 and CDR2: LNHDA, SQIVND (reference sequence). CDR3 length equals 12 residues. V was trimmed by 5 bases and J by 2 bases, leaving 7 bases between them.

The genes are TRBV5-6 and TRBJ2-5; 8 bases agree with TRBD1. Germline values: CDR1 SGHDT, CDR2 YYEEEE. The CDR3 sequence is 15 residues long. With 4 bases clipped from V and 5 bases from J, the junction kept 10 bases outside the gene matches. The CDR3 coding sequence is TGTGCCAGCAGCGCGGTGACAGGGGCTTTCGAGACCCAGTACTTC. Translating gives CASSAVTGAFETQYF.

The genes are TRBV10-3 and TRBJ2-2; 11 bases match TRBD2. This CDR3 region has 17 residues. From germline, CDR1 is ENHRY and CDR2 SYGVKD. V was clipped by 2 bases and J by 7 bases; unmatched bases: 9. The CDR3 sequence is CAISEHVAGGPVGELFF. CDR3 DNA: TGTGCCATCAGTGAGCACGTAGCGGGAGGGCCAGTCGGGGAGCTGTTTTTT.

This chain's CDR3 is CASSQDAGGNEQFF. The DNA for the CDR3 is TGTGCCAGCAGCCAAGACGCGGGGGGCAATGAGCAGTTCTTC. The V gene is TRBV4-2, the J gene TRBJ2-1; 8 bases fit TRBD2. CDR1 and CDR2 from the germline V gene are LGHNA and YNFKEQ. CDR3 length: 14 amino acids. V lost 0 bases, J lost 6 bases, and 1 base stayed unmatched.

V and J are TRBV7-3 and TRBJ2-1; D possibly corresponds to TRBD2 (6 bases). Germline-derived CDR1 and CDR2 are SGHTA and FQGTGA. The CDR3 loop spans 13 amino acids. Trimming took 0 bases from V and 8 from J, leaving 8 bases between them. The CDR3 protein is CASSLTRRDEQFF. CDR3 DNA: TGTGCCAGCAGCTTAACGAGGAGGGATGAGCAGTTCTTC.

The rearrangement uses TRBV28 and TRBJ1-1; D is unclear. The germline V gene encodes CDR1 MDHEN and CDR2 SYDVKM. The CDR3 is 17 amino acids. The V gene lost 10 bases and the J gene lost 0 bases, with 24 bases spanning the gap. CDR3 residues: CAIRPTGLRVVNTEAFF. CDR3 nucleotides: TGTGCCATCCGACCGACCGGGTTGAGGGTTGTGAACACTGAAGCTTTCTTT.

This clone occurred once. The chain is built from TRBV5-6 and TRBJ1-2; D may be TRBD1 (5 bases). With 0 bases removed from V and 13 bases from J, the gap between germline ends came to 25 bases. Germline loops: CDR1 SGHDT, CDR2 YYEEEE. This CDR3 is built from 16 residues. CDR3 coding DNA: TGTGCCAGCAGCTTGGCCGGTGCGGGGCGGATGACTAGTTTCACCTTC. This gives the protein CASSLAGAGRMTSFTF.

This chain joins TRBV19 and TRBJ1-2; 8 bases map to TRBD1. Germline V gives CDR1 LNHDA, CDR2 SQIVND (reference sequence). J lost 7 bases, V lost 3 bases, and 1 base had no gene match. The CDR3 sequence is 12 residues long. The DNA for the CDR3 is TGTGCCAGTAGTATCGGACAGGGTGGCTACACCTTC. Translated: CASSIGQGGYTF.

This chain connects TRBV19 to TRBJ2-1, with no clear D. The CDR3 is made up of 16 amino acids. Per the germline V gene, CDR1 is LNHDA and CDR2 is SQIVND (reference sequence). Trimming removed 3 bases at V and 4 bases at J, with 16 bases between. In nucleotides, the CDR3 is TGTGCCAGTAGTATCGGTTTCTCGGGTGTATACAATGAGCAGTTCTTC. Translation: CASSIGFSGVYNEQFF.

V and J are TRBV11-3 and TRBJ2-5, with TRBD1 matching 9 bases. The CDR3 sequence is 14 residues long. Germline assignment: CDR1 SGHNT and CDR2 YENEEA. V was pared by 5 bases and J by 5 bases, with 6 bases of the junction left unmatched. CDR3 loop: CASSHTGGSETQYF. CDR3 bases: TGTGCCAGCAGCCATACAGGGGGCTCGGAGACCCAGTACTTC.

The chain has TRBV4-3 and TRBJ2-1; weak D call: TRBD2 (6 bases). V was clipped by 0 bases and J by 9 bases, with 15 bases between them. This CDR3 has 15 amino acids. Germline loops: CDR1 LGHNA, CDR2 YSLEER. The CDR3 is CASSQERTTPFEQFF. As DNA, the CDR3 is TGCGCCAGCAGCCAAGAGCGGACTACGCCTTTTGAGCAGTTCTTC.

This clone was seen a few times. CDR3: CASSEALPDRANTEAFF. CDR3 nucleotide sequence: TGTGCCAGCAGTGAAGCGCTTCCGGACAGGGCAAACACTGAAGCTTTCTTT. The chain links TRBV2 to TRBJ1-1; TRBD1 agrees at 8 bases. CDR3 length equals 17 residues. Trimming at V came to 0 bases and at J to 2 bases, leaving 8 bases not matched to a gene. Germline values: CDR1 SNHLY, CDR2 FYNNEI.

The V call is TRBV18, the J call TRBJ2-4; tentative D call: TRBD1 (6 bases). V lost 3 bases to trimming and J lost 0 bases, with 15 bases between them. Per the germline V gene, CDR1 is KGHSH and CDR2 is LQKENI. The CDR3 totals 17 residues. The CDR3: CASSPANREIAKNIQYF. Here the CDR3 DNA reads TGTGCCAGCTCACCGGCGAACAGGGAAATAGCCAAAAACATTCAGTACTTC.

The V and J genes are TRBV27 and TRBJ2-1, with 9 nucleotides matching TRBD2. CDR1 and CDR2 (germline): MNHEY, SMNVEV (reference sequence). The CDR3 covers 15 residues. V lost 6 bases and J lost 7; bases outside the gene matches: 10. The CDR3 reads CASSGSRGGLNEQFF. The CDR3 DNA reads TGTGCCAGCAGCGGTTCGCGGGGGGGCTTGAATGAGCAGTTCTTC.

V is TRBV12-3 or TRBV12-4 and J is TRBJ1-1; the D gene is possibly TRBD1 (6 bases). This CDR3 contains 13 residues. Trimming took off 3 bases at V and 3 bases at J, with 8 bases between the two ends. The DNA for the CDR3 is TGTGCCAGCAGTTTGACAGGACACACTGAAGCTTTCTTT. This sequence encodes CASSLTGHTEAFF.

The V gene is TRBV19, the J gene TRBJ2-7; the match to TRBD2 covers 13 bases. Looked up from germline, CDR1 is LNHDA and CDR2 is SQIVND (reference sequence). Trimming removed 4 bases from V and 5 bases from J; junction bases left unmatched: 5. The CDR3 has 15 amino acids. The CDR3 DNA is TGTGCCAGTAGTACGGGACTAGCGGGGCAGCACGAGCAGTACTTC. Its translation is CASSTGLAGQHEQYF.

This clone has a handful of counts. The J gene is TRBJ2-7, the V gene TRBV5-4, with 7 bases fitting TRBD1. The CDR3 runs 14 residues. CDR1 and CDR2 from the germline V gene are SGHNT and YYREEE (reference sequence). V was clipped by 3 bases and J by 5 bases; unmatched bases: 8. CDR3 nucleotides: TGTGCCAGCAGCTCCTTTACAGGGGCGGACGAGCAGTACTTC. Residues: CASSSFTGADEQYF.

The chain has TRBV12-3 or TRBV12-4 and TRBJ2-7; tentatively, D is TRBD1 (6 bases). Trimming left V 8 bases short and J 0 bases short, with 11 bases between. This CDR3 has 13 amino acids. For the CDR3, the DNA is TGTGCCAGCGCTATAGGGGGCTCCTACGAGCAGTACTTC. The encoded protein is CASAIGGSYEQYF.

This chain links TRBV5-1 with TRBJ1-1, with a weak D call TRBD1 (6 bases). CDR1 and CDR2 from the germline V gene are SGHRS and YFSETQ. The CDR3 spans 11 residues. The V end was cut by 6 bases, the J end by 5 bases, with 8 bases between. CDR3 protein: CASTTGTEAFF. CDR3 coding DNA: TGCGCCAGCACTACAGGGACTGAAGCTTTCTTT. The complete variable domain, with remaining parts taken from reference TRBV5-1 and TRBJ1-1, reads KAGVTQTPRYLIKTRGQQVTLSCSPISGHRSVSWYQQTPGQGLQFLFEYFSETQRNKGNFPGRFSGRQFSNSRSEMNVSTLELGDSALYLCASTTGTEAFFGQGTRLTVV.

This chain joins TRBV27 and TRBJ1-1; 8 bases align to TRBD1. Trimming cost V 6 bases and J 5 bases; bases outside gene matches: 11. This CDR3 spans 15 amino acids. Germline V gene lookup returns CDR1 MNHEY and CDR2 SMNVEV (reference sequence). DNA for the CDR3: TGTGCCAGCAGGTCCAGTATCAGGGGGCGAACTGAAGCTTTCTTT. Protein sequence: CASRSSIRGRTEAFF.

This chain joins TRBV10-3 and TRBJ1-2, with 8 bases fitting TRBD1. The germline V gene has CDR1 ENHRY and CDR2 SYGVKD. The junction had 6 bases not matched to a gene; V was cut back by 2 bases and J by 4 bases. The CDR3 runs 15 residues. This CDR3 is CAISESQGARYGYTF. The CDR3 DNA reads as TGTGCCATCAGTGAGAGTCAGGGGGCCCGCTATGGCTACACCTTC.

In DNA form, the CDR3 reads TGTGCCAGCAGTTTACGGTCAGGGTTTAAGACGAGCAATCAGCCCCAGCATTTT. Translation gives CASSLRSGFKTSNQPQHF. The gene calls are TRBV28 and TRBJ1-5; possibly TRBD1 for D (5 bases). V lost 2 bases and J lost 1, with 18 bases in between. Germline lookup yields CDR1 MDHEN and CDR2 SYDVKM. This CDR3 is 18 amino acids long.

The table lists this clone with a few counts. The chain carries TRBV7-9 and TRBJ2-1, with 14 bases lining up with TRBD2. With 5 bases clipped from V and 0 bases from J, the junction kept 6 bases outside the gene matches. CDR1 SEHNR and CDR2 FQNEAQ come from the germline V gene (reference sequence). The CDR3 loop spans 18 amino acids. CDR3 amino acids: CASSPTGTSGGSYNEQFF. The CDR3 nucleotides are TGTGCCAGCAGCCCCACCGGGACTAGCGGGGGCTCCTACAATGAGCAGTTCTTC.

The chain uses TRBV7-2 and TRBJ1-3; a possible D gene is TRBD1 (5 bases). The germline V gene encodes CDR1 SGHTA and CDR2 FQGNSA. V lost 1 base to trimming and J lost 2 bases, with 9 bases between them. The CDR3 loop spans 15 amino acids. CDR3 DNA: TGTGCCAGCAGCTTAGAGGGCAGGGCTGGAAACACCATATATTTT. It codes for CASSLEGRAGNTIYF.

The rearrangement joins TRBV11-2 to TRBJ2-7, with D perhaps matching TRBD2 (6 bases). The CDR3 length is 15 residues. Trimming took 1 base from V and 0 from J, leaving 10 bases between them. Germline lookup yields CDR1 SGHAT and CDR2 FQNNGV. The DNA of the CDR3 is TGTGCCAGCAGCTTAGTAGACGGGAGCTCCTACGAGCAGTACTTC. Its protein product is CASSLVDGSSYEQYF.

The chain employs TRBV7-3 and TRBJ1-6, with 12 bases identical to TRBD1. J lost 7 bases, V lost 5 bases, and 12 bases had no gene match. Germline V gene sequence: CDR1 SGHTA, CDR2 FQGTGA. The CDR3 has 18 amino acids. CDR3 protein: CASSEGTGGLLGNSPLHF. CDR3 DNA: TGTGCCAGCAGCGAGGGGACAGGGGGCCTCTTGGGGAATTCACCCCTCCACTTT.

The chain joins TRBV4-1 to TRBJ1-2; D is uncertain. Germline CDR1 MGHRA, CDR2 YSYEKL. The CDR3 is made up of 14 amino acids. Trimming left V 4 bases short and J 5 bases short, with 14 bases between. The CDR3 DNA reads TGCGCCAGCAGCCTTACAGACGGATGGTATGGCTACACCTTC. Its protein is CASSLTDGWYGYTF.